This TCR beta chain was recorded in a study of T cell repertoires in cytomegalovirus infection. For the study at large: Use of recently identified HLA-C-restricted and well-studied HLA-B-restricted CMV epitopes was part of the study. The study, taken as a whole, reports: Dominant in the ex vivo response were TCR beta clonotypes restricted by HLA-C and specific for CMV.

The CDR3 consists of 13 residues. Germline V lookup: CDR1 MDHEN, CDR2 SYDVKM. V was pared by 3 bases and J by 7 bases, with 10 bases between. From the reads, TCRdb called clonotypes with MiXCR, one entry per CDR3 protein. The sample has roughly 310,000 distinct CDR3 sequences, 25% to 35% seen once. This clonotype was seen only a few times. What it recognizes is unknown. Sequenced here: cultured PBMCs, sampled from culture after CMV antigen stimulation. The clonotype comes from a human donor in good health (CMV status not recorded). Some clones in this sample may be carry-over from other donors' samples. This chain uses TRBV28 with TRBJ2-1, with D possibly being TRBD2 (6 bases). The CDR3 DNA reads TGTGCCAGCAGTTTTGGCGGGGAGAATGAGCAGTTCTTC. Residues: CASSFGGENEQFF.